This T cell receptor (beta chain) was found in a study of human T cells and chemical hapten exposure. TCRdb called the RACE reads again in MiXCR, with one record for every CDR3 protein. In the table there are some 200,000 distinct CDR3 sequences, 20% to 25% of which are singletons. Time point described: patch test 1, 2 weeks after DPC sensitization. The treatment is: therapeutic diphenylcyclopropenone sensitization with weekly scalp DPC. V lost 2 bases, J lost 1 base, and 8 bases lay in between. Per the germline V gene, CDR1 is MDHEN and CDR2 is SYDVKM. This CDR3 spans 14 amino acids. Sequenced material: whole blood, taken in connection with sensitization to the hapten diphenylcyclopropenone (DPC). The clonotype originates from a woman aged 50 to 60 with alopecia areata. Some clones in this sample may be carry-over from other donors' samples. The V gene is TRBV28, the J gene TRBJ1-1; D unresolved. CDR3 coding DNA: TGTGCCAGCAGTTTAGTAAGACAGAACACTGAAGCTTTCTTT. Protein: CASSLVRQNTEAFF. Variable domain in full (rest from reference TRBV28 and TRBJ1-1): DVKVTQSSRYLVKRTGEKVFLECVQDMDHENMFWYRQDPGLGLRLIYFSYDVKMKEKGDIPEGYSVSREKKERFSLILESASTNQTSMYLCASSLVRQNTEAFFGQGTRLTVV.